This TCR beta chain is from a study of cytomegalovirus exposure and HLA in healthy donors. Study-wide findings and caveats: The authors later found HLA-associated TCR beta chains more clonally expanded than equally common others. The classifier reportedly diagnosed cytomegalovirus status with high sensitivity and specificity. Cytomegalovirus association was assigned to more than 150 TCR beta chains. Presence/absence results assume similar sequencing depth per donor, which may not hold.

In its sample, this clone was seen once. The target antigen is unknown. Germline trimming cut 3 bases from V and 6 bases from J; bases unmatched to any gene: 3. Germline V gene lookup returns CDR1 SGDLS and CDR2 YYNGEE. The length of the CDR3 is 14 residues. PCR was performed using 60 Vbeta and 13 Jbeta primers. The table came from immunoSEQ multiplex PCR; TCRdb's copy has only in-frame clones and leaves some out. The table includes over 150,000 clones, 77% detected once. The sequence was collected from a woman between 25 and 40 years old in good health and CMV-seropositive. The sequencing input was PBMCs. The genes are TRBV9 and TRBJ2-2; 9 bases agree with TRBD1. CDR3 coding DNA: TGTGCCAGCAGCGCCAGACAGGGGGCCGGGGAGCTGTTTTTT. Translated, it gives CASSARQGAGELFF.